What follows are 13 T cell receptor beta chains derived from one specimen sequenced in a study of lung T cells in sarcoidosis with Löfgren's syndrome (dated by TCRdb to about 2017). The sequencer listed for this sample is Illumina MiSeq. The raw public data were reprocessed by TCRdb itself: fastp quality trimming at Q25, MiXCR clonotype calling, in-frame beta chains only. Duplicate CDR3 protein sequences are folded into a single record with the most common DNA and genes. The sample table shows tens of thousands of distinct CDR3 sequences, and approximately 22% are seen once. The top ten clonotypes cover around 2.3% of the sample. The sample taken for sequencing was CD4+ T cells from PBMCs. The receptor source for this set is a human donor with sarcoidosis (Löfgren's syndrome or another form), or a control subject (not recorded which).

There are many counts of this clonotype. This chain links TRBV2 with TRBJ1-5, with D possibly TRBD1 on 5 matching bases. The germline CDR1 and CDR2 sequences are SNHLY and FYNNEI. V lost 3 bases and J lost 6, with 12 bases in between. This CDR3 is 14 amino acids long. CDR3 coding DNA: TGTGCCAGCAGTGACGGGGCTGGCGGTCAGCCCCAGCATTTT. Its protein is CASSDGAGGQPQHF.

Ten or more counts support this clonotype. The chain combines TRBV5-1 with TRBJ1-1; tentative D call: TRBD1 (6 bases). This CDR3 contains 14 residues. CDR1 is SGHRS, CDR2 YFSETQ, per germline. The germline V and J ends were trimmed by 4 bases and 0 bases, with 10 bases remaining between them. The CDR3 sequence is CASSTDRLNTEAFF. CDR3 nucleotide sequence: TGCGCCAGCAGCACAGACAGGTTGAACACTGAAGCTTTCTTT.

This clonotype was seen many times. The rearrangement uses TRBV6-1 and TRBJ1-5; D remains ambiguous. Looked up from germline, CDR1 is MNHNS and CDR2 is SASEGT. Trimming left V 7 bases short and J 1 base short, with 14 bases between. This CDR3 has 15 residues. CDR3 loop: CASMTQTGSNQPQHF. Written as DNA, the CDR3 is TGTGCCAGCATGACGCAAACGGGGAGCAATCAGCCCCAGCATTTT.

This clonotype appeared a single time. This may stem from a read error, because a much larger clone lies one nucleotide away. The rearrangement joins TRBV6-2 or TRBV6-3 to TRBJ1-2; D ambiguous. CDR1 MNHEY and CDR2 SVGEGT come from the germline V gene. The CDR3 runs to 13 residues. The CDR3 sequence is CASSGDLYYGYTF. The CDR3 bases are TGTGCCAGCAGTGGTGACCTCTACTATGGTTACACCTTC.

The CDR3 DNA is TGTGCCAGCAGCTCGATTGGAGATACGCAGTATTTT. Translating it yields CASSSIGDTQYF. This rearrangement joins TRBV5-5 to TRBJ2-3; D remains unclear. Trimming removed 3 bases at V and 5 bases at J, with 7 bases between. This CDR3 region has 12 residues. CDR1 SGHKS and CDR2 YYEKEE come from the germline V gene (reference sequence).

In its sample, this clonotype was seen a few times. The chain carries TRBV5-1 and TRBJ2-5, with D perhaps being TRBD1 or TRBD2 (5 bases each). The CDR3 sequence is 13 residues long. V lost 1 base and J 4 bases, leaving 8 bases between the germline ends. CDR1 is SGHRS, CDR2 YFSETQ, per germline. Here the CDR3 DNA reads TGCGCCAGCAGCTTGAAGGGGACAGAGACCCAGTACTTC. This translates into CASSLKGTETQYF.

This clonotype was detected ten times or more. V gene TRBV12-3 or TRBV12-4 combines with J gene TRBJ1-1, with D possibly being TRBD1 (6 bases). The CDR3 totals 13 residues. V lost 5 bases and J 8 bases, leaving 15 bases between the germline ends. The CDR3 coding sequence is TGTGCCAGCAGTCTCCAGGGGAGATTAGAAGCTTTCTTT. Protein product: CASSLQGRLEAFF.

This clonotype appeared a single time. This chain links TRBV19 with TRBJ2-1; maybe TRBD1 (6 bases). Per the germline V gene, CDR1 is LNHDA and CDR2 is SQIVND (reference sequence). V lost 9 bases and J lost 8, with 23 bases in between. The CDR3 contains 15 residues. The CDR3 is CASTPLRTDYDEQFF. In DNA, the CDR3 is TGTGCCAGCACTCCCCTCCGGACAGATTACGATGAGCAGTTCTTC.

This clonotype was seen only a few times. This chain links TRBV6-4 with TRBJ2-6, with D perhaps being TRBD1 or TRBD2 (5 bases each). The CDR3 has 19 amino acids. The V and J ends lost 2 bases and 0 bases respectively, with 17 bases between them. Germline V gene lookup returns CDR1 MRHNA and CDR2 SNTAGT. In DNA form, the CDR3 reads TGTGCCAGCAGTGACAGAGGGGCCCTACTCAGCTCTGGGGCCAACGTCCTGACTTTC. This sequence encodes CASSDRGALLSSGANVLTF.

Of note for this clonotype: An end of the junction does not agree with germline; a read error may underlie this. V gene TRBV12-3 or TRBV12-4 combines with J gene TRBJ2-1; possibly TRBD2 for D (5 bases). CDR3 length equals 17 residues. CDR3 nucleotide sequence: TGTGCCAGCAGTTTAGCGGGAGCGGCAAGCTCCTACAATGGGCAGTTCTTC. Translated, it gives CASSLAGAASSYNGQFF.

This clonotype was detected only a few times. V usage is TRBV7-2 and J usage is TRBJ2-5; D is perhaps TRBD1 or TRBD2 (6 bases each). V was pared by 4 bases and J by 4 bases, with 19 bases between. The CDR3 covers 16 residues. The germline CDR1 and CDR2 sequences are SGHTA and FQGNSA. CDR3: CASSSSPGAVGETQYF. CDR3 coding DNA: TGTGCCAGCAGCTCCTCCCCGGGGGCAGTGGGAGAGACCCAGTACTTC.

Ten or more counts support this clonotype. The rearrangement uses TRBV28 and TRBJ2-1; no definite D call. Germline loops: CDR1 MDHEN, CDR2 SYDVKM. With 2 bases removed from V and 5 bases from J, the gap between germline ends came to 10 bases. The CDR3 extends over 14 amino acids. The CDR3 protein is CASSLVGGDNEQFF. The CDR3 DNA sequence: TGTGCCAGCAGTTTAGTGGGCGGAGACAATGAGCAGTTCTTC.

This clonotype came up many times. The chain carries TRBV28 and TRBJ1-4, with D uncertain. This CDR3 spans 16 amino acids. Germline CDR1 MDHEN, CDR2 SYDVKM. Trimming removed 2 bases from V and 0 bases from J, with 10 bases in between. In DNA form, the CDR3 reads TGTGCCAGCAGTTTAGCCGACCGCACAACTAATGAAAAACTGTTTTTT. This codes for CASSLADRTTNEKLFF.